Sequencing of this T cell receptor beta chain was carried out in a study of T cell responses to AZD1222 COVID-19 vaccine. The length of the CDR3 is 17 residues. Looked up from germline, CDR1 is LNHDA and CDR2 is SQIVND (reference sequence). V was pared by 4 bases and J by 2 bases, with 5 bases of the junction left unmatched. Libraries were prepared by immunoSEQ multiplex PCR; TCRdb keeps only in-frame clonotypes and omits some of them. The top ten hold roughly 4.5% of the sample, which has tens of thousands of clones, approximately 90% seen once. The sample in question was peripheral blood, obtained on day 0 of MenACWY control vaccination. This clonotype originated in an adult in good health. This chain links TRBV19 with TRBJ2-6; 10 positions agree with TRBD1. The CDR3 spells CASSRATGGTGANVLTF. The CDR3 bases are TGTGCCAGTAGTAGGGCGACAGGGGGCACTGGGGCCAACGTCCTGACTTTC.